The sequence of this T cell receptor (beta chain) was determined in a study of blood T cell repertoires in COVID-19. Study overall: Acute and convalescent COVID-19 specimens originated in the United States, Italy and Spain. T cells, B-cell-depleted T cells, or PBMCs supplied cDNA or gDNA.

In the study's own analysis: Reference gene primers were amplified, and this amplification served to estimate nucleated cell counts. The assay was immunoSEQ multiplex PCR, and TCRdb's table has in-frame clones only and misses some. V, J and clone size are those of that table, while D and trimming were read from the DNA. The sample gives approximately 64,000 clones, about 80% of which show up once; roughly 0.83% is in the top ten. CDR3 length: 12 residues. The V end was cut by 5 bases, the J end by 8 bases, with 7 bases between. This rearrangement joins TRBV12-3 or TRBV12-4 to TRBJ1-6; D remains unclear. This receptor was taken from a woman in her 70s with acute or convalescent COVID-19. The material sequenced was peripheral blood. CDR3 protein: CASSRTDSPLHF. The DNA for the CDR3 is TGTGCCAGCAGTCGAACTGATTCACCCCTCCACTTT.